This T cell receptor beta chain was sequenced during a study of blood T cell repertoires in COVID-19 (dated by TCRdb to about 2020). About the full investigation: Samples from collaborators originated in the United States, Italy and Spain and spanned both the acute and convalescent phases of COVID-19. The material from the prospective study consisted of cDNA or gDNA derived from T cells, B-cell-depleted T cells, or PBMCs. Deeply sampled blood TCRbeta repertoires from subjects exposed to, actively infected with, or recovered from COVID-19 were included in the dataset. The repertoires were made available in a free public database intended to serve as a resource for research on the immune response to SARS-CoV-2. Samples were obtained from the ongoing ImmuneRACE study (first 160 participants) and from some 1,300 subjects provided by 6 global collaborators. The sample metadata nearly always contained a de-identified subject ID, COVID-19 status, age in years and sex. Where HLA class I and class II types were available, the types were taken from metadata supplied by the sample provider, not from assay-based typing. The paper as a whole reports these results and caveats: The quantity of clinical and demographic metadata differed by source and by participant and was supplied without curation.

Comment on this clone: Its antigen specificity is not known. At one end the junction does not follow the germline gene, possibly because of a read error.

From cysteine to phenylalanine, the CDR3 is 15 amino acids long. Only CDR3 DNA remains: 45 bases, in frame from the first base. CDR1 and CDR2 are read off the germline V gene as MNHEY and SVGAGI. Collaborating institutions collected whole blood in K2EDTA tubes following their own protocols. For TCRbeta analysis, collaborators shipped samples as frozen whole blood, isolated PBMCs, or DNA extracted from either of those sample types. TCRbeta CDR3 regions were amplified from genomic DNA using the immunoSEQ Assay, a bias-controlled multiplex PCR. For the original study's pipeline: Within the assay, amplification of reference gene primers was used to estimate how many nucleated cells each sample contained. To quantify the absolute abundance of each unique TCRbeta CDR3 rearrangement, sequence reads were collapsed and filtered. For each sample, productive Simpson clonality was calculated by taking the square root of Simpson's diversity index across productive rearrangements. TCRdb carries this immuneACCESS record with in-frame sequences only. Its versions omit some clonotypes, under half of them owing to an unresolved V gene in the studies checked, with the rest unexplained. V and J calls and clone size are copied from that table; D and trimming were computed from the DNA. This sample lists 70,000 or so clones; over 80% were detected once. In total, the top ten clones hold 5.5% to 8.5% of the sample.

Material for sequencing was peripheral blood. The chain was built from TRBV6-5 and TRBJ2-5, with TRBD2 perhaps the D gene, on 5 matching bases. The sequence derives from a woman of 80 years or more with active COVID-19. The nucleotide sequence is TGTGCCACCCTCAGGACGGGTGTCCCAAGGGAGACTCAGTACTTC. Protein translation: CATLRTGVPRETQYF.